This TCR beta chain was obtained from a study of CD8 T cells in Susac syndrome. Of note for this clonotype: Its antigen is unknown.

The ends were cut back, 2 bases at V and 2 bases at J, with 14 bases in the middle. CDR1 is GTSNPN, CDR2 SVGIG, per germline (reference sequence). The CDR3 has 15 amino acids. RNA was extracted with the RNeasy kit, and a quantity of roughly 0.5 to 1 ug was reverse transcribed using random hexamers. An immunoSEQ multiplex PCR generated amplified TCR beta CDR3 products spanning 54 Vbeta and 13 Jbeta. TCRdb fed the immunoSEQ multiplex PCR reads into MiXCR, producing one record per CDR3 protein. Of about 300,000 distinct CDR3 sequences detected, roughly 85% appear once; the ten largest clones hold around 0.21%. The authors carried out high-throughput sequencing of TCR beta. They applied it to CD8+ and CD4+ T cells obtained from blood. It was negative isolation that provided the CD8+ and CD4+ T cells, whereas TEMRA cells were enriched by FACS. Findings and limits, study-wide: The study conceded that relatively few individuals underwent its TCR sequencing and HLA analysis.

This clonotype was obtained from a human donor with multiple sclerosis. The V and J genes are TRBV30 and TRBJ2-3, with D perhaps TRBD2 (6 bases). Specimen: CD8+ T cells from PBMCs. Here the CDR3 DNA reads TGTGCCTGGAGTATAGCGGTACTTTCCACAGATACGCAGTATTTT. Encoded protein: CAWSIAVLSTDTQYF.